One sample yielded the 5 T cell receptor beta chains listed below, sequenced in a study of human T cells and chemical hapten exposure. The time point was: patch test 1, 2 weeks after DPC sensitization. Treatment noted: therapeutic diphenylcyclopropenone sensitization with weekly scalp DPC. TCRdb re-called the RACE reads with MiXCR, one entry per CDR3 protein. The data contain 340,000 or so distinct CDR3 sequences, approximately 6.3% of them seen just once; the ten biggest clones take up roughly 8%. The sequencing used whole blood, collected in connection with sensitization to the hapten diphenylcyclopropenone (DPC). The source is a young woman with alopecia areata. Some clones in this sample may be carry-over from other donors' samples.

This clonotype has at least ten counts. The CDR3 loop is CSFRRRQTNTEAFF. Here the CDR3 DNA reads TGCAGCTTTAGAAGGAGACAGACAAACACTGAAGCTTTCTTT. This chain links TRBV29-1 with TRBJ1-1; D is possibly TRBD1 (5 bases). The V end was cut by 8 bases, the J end by 2 bases, with 18 bases between. The CDR3 contains 14 residues. Germline-derived CDR1 and CDR2 are SQVTM and ANQGSEA.

This clonotype appeared a few times. V usage is TRBV20-1 and J usage is TRBJ2-5, with TRBD2 matching 9 bases. Trimming removed 5 bases from V and 9 bases from J; junction bases left unmatched: 4. This CDR3 contains 11 residues. Germline loops: CDR1 DFQATT, CDR2 SNEGSKA (reference sequence). The CDR3 is CSALAGRAQYF. CDR3 nucleotide sequence: TGCAGTGCTCTAGCGGGGAGGGCCCAGTACTTC.

The chain combines TRBV5-5 with TRBJ2-6; D remains ambiguous. V shed 2 bases and J shed 0 bases, with 15 bases lying between them. Germline V gives CDR1 SGHKS, CDR2 YYEKEE (reference sequence). The CDR3 totals 18 residues. The CDR3 sequence: CASSFSDLLSSGANVLTF. The CDR3 DNA reads TGTGCCAGCAGCTTTTCCGACCTGCTAAGCTCTGGGGCCAACGTCCTGACTTTC.

V and J are TRBV6-2 or TRBV6-3 and TRBJ1-1, with D uncertain. CDR1 is MNHEY and CDR2 is SVGEGT in the germline V gene. V lost 5 bases to trimming and J lost 9 bases, with 19 bases between them. There are 14 residues in the CDR3. The chain's CDR3 is CASSTSPGALKAFF. CDR3 nucleotide sequence: TGTGCCAGCAGTACCAGTCCCGGAGCCCTAAAAGCTTTCTTT.

The rearrangement links TRBV9 to TRBJ2-1; TRBD1 might be the D (5 bases). V was cut by 0 bases and J by 5 bases, with 12 bases left in between. Germline values: CDR1 SGDLS, CDR2 YYNGEE. This CDR3 has 15 amino acids. The CDR3 bases are TGTGCCAGCAGCGTAGGGCAGGGTGGTCACAATGAGCAGTTCTTC. Its translation: CASSVGQGGHNEQFF.